The sequence of this T cell receptor (beta chain) was determined in a study of Graves' ophthalmopathy and Graves' hyperthyroidism. Study context: Investigators collected peripheral blood at initial diagnosis, before any treatment was given.

V dropped 1 base and J dropped 0; count of bases not matched to a gene: 10. The CDR3 sequence is 17 residues long. Germline CDR1 is SQVTM and CDR2 is ANQGSEA. As the template, RNA transcripts were used to amplify TCR beta CDR3 regions. First-round RT-PCR with HTBI primers preceded a second-round multiplex PCR. TCRdb used MiXCR to reprocess the multiplex PCR reads, holding one entry per CDR3 protein. The data hold 200,000 to 300,000 distinct CDR3 sequences, with roughly 50% observed a single time. In this sample, this clonotype turned up a few times. This chain connects TRBV29-1 to TRBJ2-7; 9 bases map to TRBD1. The sequenced sample was peripheral blood. The receptor was derived from an adult man with Graves' ophthalmopathy. The CDR3 DNA reads as TGCAGCGTTGAAGGAATAGGGACAGGGTTTCTCTCCTACGAGCAGTACTTC. It yields the protein CSVEGIGTGFLSYEQYF.